The 7 T cell receptor beta chains below come from one sample, sequenced in a study of blood T cell repertoires in COVID-19. Using immunoSEQ multiplex PCR, the repertoire was profiled, and TCRdb retains in-frame clones only, with some absent. This table has about 310,000 clones, 87% appearing once. The sequenced sample consisted of PBMCs or T cells enriched from blood (not recorded which). Receptors originate from a woman aged 18-30 years who had recovered from COVID-19.

This chain uses TRBV3-1 (or the pseudogene TRBV3-2) with TRBJ2-1; 10 bases align to TRBD2. The V and J ends lost 5 bases and 8 bases, in that order; junction bases with no gene match: 15. The germline CDR1 and CDR2 sequences are LGHDT and YNNKEL (reference sequence). CDR3 length equals 17 residues. DNA of the CDR3: TGTGCCAGCAGCGACAACATACTAGCGGGATGGGTCGATGAGCAGTTCTTC. It specifies CASSDNILAGWVDEQFF.

The gene calls are TRBV2 and TRBJ2-1; D may be TRBD2 (6 bases). This CDR3 has 13 residues. Germline values: CDR1 SNHLY, CDR2 FYNNEI. V lost 6 bases and J lost 2, with 8 bases in between. Here the CDR3 reads CASRGGAYNEQFF. CDR3 bases: TGTGCCAGCAGAGGCGGGGCCTACAATGAGCAGTTCTTC.

This chain uses TRBV10-2 with TRBJ1-2; the match to TRBD1 covers 12 bases. CDR3 size: 16 residues. Germline CDR1 WSHSY, CDR2 SAAADI. V was clipped by 5 bases and J by 7 bases; unmatched bases: 11. CDR3 in DNA: TGCGCCAGCAGTCGAGACTCGGGACAGGGGGCGCGTGGCTACACCTTC. This translates into CASSRDSGQGARGYTF.

As to this clone: Other DNA sequences from this sample encode an identical CDR3 as well. This rearrangement joins TRBV6-5 to TRBJ1-2; 9 bases align to TRBD1. V gave up 2 bases and J gave up 4 bases; unmatched junction bases: 5. CDR1 and CDR2 from the germline V gene are MNHEY and SVGAGI. This CDR3 is built from 15 residues. This CDR3 is CASSYTTGGGYGYTF. As DNA, the CDR3 is TGTGCCAGCAGTTACACTACAGGGGGCGGCTATGGCTACACCTTC.

This clone was observed many times. This sequence joins TRBV10-3 and TRBJ1-3; no clear D. The length of the CDR3 is 16 residues. Germline assignment: CDR1 ENHRY and CDR2 SYGVKD. With 0 bases removed from V and 0 bases from J, the gap between germline ends came to 9 bases. The CDR3 DNA is TGTGCCATCAGTGAGTCCCCCCCAGTCTCTGGAAACACCATATATTTT. This encodes CAISESPPVSGNTIYF.

V gene TRBV27 combines with J gene TRBJ1-1, with D tentatively TRBD1 (5 bases). The CDR3 has 13 residues. Germline lookup yields CDR1 MNHEY and CDR2 SMNVEV (reference sequence). V was trimmed by 1 base and J by 5 bases, leaving 8 bases between them. The CDR3 spells CASSLWGRTEAFF. As DNA, the CDR3 is TGTGCCAGCAGTTTATGGGGCCGAACTGAAGCTTTCTTT.

The rearrangement uses TRBV28 and TRBJ1-2, with 7 nucleotides matching TRBD1. The germline CDR1 and CDR2 sequences are MDHEN and SYDVKM. The CDR3 length is 16 residues. V was clipped by 6 bases and J by 4 bases; unmatched bases: 14. The CDR3 spells CASRDTGATGFYGYTF. In DNA form, the CDR3 reads TGTGCCAGCAGGGATACAGGGGCCACCGGGTTCTATGGCTACACCTTC.